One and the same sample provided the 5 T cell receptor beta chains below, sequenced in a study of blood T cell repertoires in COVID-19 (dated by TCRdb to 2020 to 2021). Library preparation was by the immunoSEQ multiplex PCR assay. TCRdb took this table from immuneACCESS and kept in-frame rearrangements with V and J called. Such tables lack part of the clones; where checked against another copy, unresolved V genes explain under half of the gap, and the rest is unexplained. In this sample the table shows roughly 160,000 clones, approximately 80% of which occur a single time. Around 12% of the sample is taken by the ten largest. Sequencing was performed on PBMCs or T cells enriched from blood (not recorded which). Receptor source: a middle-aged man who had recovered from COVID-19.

The CDR3 protein is CASSLVEGRSEAFF. The CDR3 DNA follows: TGTGCCAGCAGCTTAGTGGAGGGGAGGTCTGAAGCTTTCTTT. The chain employs TRBV7-9 and TRBJ1-1; D possibly corresponds to TRBD1 (5 bases). Trimming left V 1 base short and J 6 bases short, with 12 bases between. CDR3 length equals 14 residues. CDR1 is SEHNR and CDR2 is FQNEAQ in the germline V gene (reference sequence).

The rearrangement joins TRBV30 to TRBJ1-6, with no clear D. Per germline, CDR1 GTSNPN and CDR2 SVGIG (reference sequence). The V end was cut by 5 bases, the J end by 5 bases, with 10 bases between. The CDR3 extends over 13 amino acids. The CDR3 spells CAWGSIHNSPLHF. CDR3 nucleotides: TGTGCCTGGGGGTCTATCCATAATTCACCCCTCCACTTT.

CDR3 sequence (DNA): TGTGCCAGCAGCCCCGGGACAGGAGCTTCACCCCTCCACTTT. It codes for CASSPGTGASPLHF. V gene TRBV2 combines with J gene TRBJ1-6; 8 bases are a match to TRBD1. The CDR3 has 14 amino acids. V lost 6 bases to trimming and J lost 9 bases; unmatched junction nucleotides: 7. Germline V gives CDR1 SNHLY, CDR2 FYNNEI.

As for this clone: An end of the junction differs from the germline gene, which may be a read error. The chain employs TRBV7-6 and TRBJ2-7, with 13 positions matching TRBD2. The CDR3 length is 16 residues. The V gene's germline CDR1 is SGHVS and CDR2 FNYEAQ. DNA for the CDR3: TGTGCCAGCAGTTTAGGGACTAGCGGGGCTACGGGCGAGCAGTACTTC. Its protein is CASSLGTSGATGEQYF.

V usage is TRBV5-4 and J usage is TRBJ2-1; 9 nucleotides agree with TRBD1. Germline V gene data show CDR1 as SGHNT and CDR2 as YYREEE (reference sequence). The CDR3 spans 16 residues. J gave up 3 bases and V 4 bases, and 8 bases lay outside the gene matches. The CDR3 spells CASSDAGTGIYNEQFF. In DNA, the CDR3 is TGTGCCAGCAGCGACGCCGGGACAGGGATCTACAATGAGCAGTTCTTC.